What follows are 17 T cell receptor beta chains derived from one specimen sequenced in a study of cytomegalovirus exposure and HLA in healthy donors listed by TCRdb under 2017. Library generation was performed with the immunoSEQ multiplex PCR assay. For the multiplex PCR, a mixture combining 60 forward primers for TCR Vbeta segments and 13 reverse primers for TCR Jbeta segments was used. TCRdb retrieved this table from immuneACCESS and kept in-frame rearrangements only. Not all clones are present; in checked studies, unresolved V genes account for under half, and no reason is known for the remainder. This sample's listing comprises 130,000 to 150,000 clones. The ten largest clones add up to roughly 3% of the sample. Sequenced: PBMCs. These receptors originate from a man aged 35 to 55 in good health and CMV-seronegative.

The chain couples TRBV21-1 to TRBJ2-7; the table's TRBD1 call for D was not verified on the DNA. TRBV21-1 is deemed a pseudogene. This CDR3 comprises 14 residues. CDR3: CASRTGQATYEQYF. CDR3 nucleotide sequence: TGTGCCAGCAGGACGGGACAGGCCACCTACGAGCAGTACTTC.

The rearrangement uses TRBV5-6 and TRBJ2-5, with D possibly matching TRBD2 (6 bases). Germline V gives CDR1 SGHDT, CDR2 YYEEEE. Trimming removed 0 bases from V and 5 bases from J, with 23 bases in between. This CDR3 spans 18 amino acids. The CDR3 loop reads CASSLAIGGTAGRETQYF. The CDR3 nucleotides read TGTGCCAGCAGCTTGGCGATCGGAGGGACTGCCGGGCGGGAGACCCAGTACTTC. Using reference TRBV5-6 and TRBJ2-5 for the parts outside the CDR3, the full variable domain is DAGVTQSPTHLIKTRGQQVTLRCSPKSGHDTVSWYQQALGQGPQFIFQYYEEEERQRGNFPDRFSGHQFPNYSSELNVNALLLGDSALYLCASSLAIGGTAGRETQYFGPGTRLLVL.

This chain uses TRBV7-3 with TRBJ2-3, with TRBD1 matching over 10 bases. The germline gives CDR1 SGHTA, CDR2 FQGTGA. The CDR3 contains 18 residues. Trimming at V came to 4 bases and at J to 2 bases, leaving 12 bases not matched to a gene. The CDR3 DNA reads as TGTGCCAGCAGCTCCGGGACAGGGGCCCCCTCTCACACAGATACGCAGTATTTT. As protein: CASSSGTGAPSHTDTQYF. Variable domain in full (rest from reference TRBV7-3 and TRBJ2-3): GAGVSQTPSNKVTEKGKYVELRCDPISGHTALYWYRQSLGQGPEFLIYFQGTGAADDSGLPNDRFFAVRPEGSVSTLKIQRTERGDSAVYLCASSSGTGAPSHTDTQYFGPGTRLTVL.

Note on this clone: In the same sample, other DNA sequences code for this CDR3. V usage is TRBV6-4 and J usage is TRBJ1-2, with D tentatively TRBD1 (6 bases). Trimming took 2 bases from V and 2 from J, leaving 9 bases between them. CDR1 is MRHNA and CDR2 is SNTAGT in the germline V gene. The CDR3 runs to 14 residues. The CDR3 DNA follows: TGTGCCAGCAGTGACGGCACAGGGAACTATGGCTACACCTTC. Translating it yields CASSDGTGNYGYTF.

The rearrangement links TRBV10-3 to TRBJ2-1; 10 positions match TRBD1. CDR3 length: 14 residues. J gave up 4 bases and V 6 bases, and 3 bases lay outside the gene matches. Per germline, CDR1 ENHRY and CDR2 SYGVKD. In DNA, the CDR3 is TGTGCCATCAGGGGACAGGGGAGTTACAATGAGCAGTTCTTC. Translation gives CAIRGQGSYNEQFF.

The rearrangement joins TRBV5-4 to TRBJ1-1, with 9 bases aligning to TRBD1. Trimming removed 0 bases from V and 1 base from J; junction bases left unmatched: 4. CDR3 length: 16 residues. Germline V gives CDR1 SGHNT, CDR2 YYREEE (reference sequence). CDR3 in DNA: TGTGCCAGCAGCTTGGGGACAGGGGTTCGGAACACTGAAGCTTTCTTT. Amino acid sequence: CASSLGTGVRNTEAFF.

The chain carries TRBV23-1 and TRBJ2-7; possible D gene TRBD2, 5 bases. TRBV23-1 counts as an open reading frame of uncertain function. Trimming took off 2 bases at V and 2 bases at J, with 31 bases between the two ends. The CDR3 has 21 amino acids. The CDR3 spells CASSQPDEPTSSGKKAYEQYF. The CDR3 DNA reads TGCGCCAGCAGTCAACCGGACGAACCCACTTCCTCCGGGAAGAAGGCCTACGAGCAGTACTTC.

The gene calls are TRBV19 and TRBJ1-4; 9 nucleotides line up with TRBD1. From germline, CDR1 is LNHDA and CDR2 SQIVND (reference sequence). Trimming took 5 bases from V and 7 from J; bases not matched to a gene: 11. This CDR3 contains 16 residues. In nucleotides, the CDR3 is TGTGCCAGTAGTGCCTACTCGACAGGGGGGGCTGAAAAACTGTTTTTT. Its translation: CASSAYSTGGAEKLFF.

V usage is TRBV4-1 and J usage is TRBJ2-7; no clear D. This CDR3 contains 15 residues. The germline gives CDR1 MGHRA, CDR2 YSYEKL. The V end was cut by 3 bases, the J end by 3 bases, with 15 bases between. Here the CDR3 reads CASSQGPENGYEQYF. In DNA, the CDR3 is TGCGCCAGCAGCCAGGGCCCCGAGAACGGCTACGAGCAGTACTTC.

This chain joins TRBV6-5 and TRBJ1-3; 8 nucleotides agree with TRBD1. The CDR3 runs 15 residues. J was trimmed by 1 base and V by 6 bases; bases with no gene match: 5. Per germline, CDR1 MNHEY and CDR2 SVGAGI. CDR3 sequence: CASRSRQGSGNTIYF. The CDR3, as DNA: TGTGCCAGCAGATCGCGACAGGGGTCTGGAAACACCATATATTTT.

This chain links TRBV6-1 with TRBJ2-6; 7 positions match TRBD1. J lost 0 bases, V lost 4 bases, and 6 bases had no gene match. The CDR3 length is 17 residues. Germline V gene lookup returns CDR1 MNHNS and CDR2 SASEGT. CDR3 coding DNA: TGTGCCAGCAGTGGTACAGGGGCCCTCTCTGGGGCCAACGTCCTGACTTTC. Its protein is CASSGTGALSGANVLTF.

The genes are TRBV19 and TRBJ1-1; tentatively, D is TRBD1 (6 bases). The germline V gene has CDR1 LNHDA and CDR2 SQIVND (reference sequence). V lost 6 bases and J 3 bases, leaving 14 bases between the germline ends. The CDR3 contains 14 residues. The CDR3 sequence is CASSLSGADTEAFF. CDR3 coding DNA: TGTGCCAGTAGCCTATCAGGGGCAGACACTGAAGCTTTCTTT.

The chain has TRBV5-4 and TRBJ2-7; maybe TRBD1 (6 bases). Germline V gene sequence: CDR1 SGHNT, CDR2 YYREEE (reference sequence). Trimming removed 5 bases from V and 4 bases from J, with 19 bases in between. The CDR3 contains 15 residues. CDR3 in DNA: TGTGCCAGCAGTGGGGGCTGGACAGCGCCTTACGAGCAGTACTTC. The encoded protein is CASSGGWTAPYEQYF.

The chain combines TRBV5-1 with TRBJ1-1; D is undetermined. Germline CDR1 is SGHRS and CDR2 is YFSETQ. The CDR3 is 14 amino acids. V was trimmed by 4 bases and J by 1 base, leaving 11 bases between them. CDR3 nucleotides: TGCGCCAGCAGCCCCGCCGTCGGGAACACTGAAGCTTTCTTT. Encoded protein: CASSPAVGNTEAFF.

This rearrangement joins TRBV18 to TRBJ2-5; D unclear. The CDR3 extends over 11 amino acids. Germline values: CDR1 KGHSH, CDR2 LQKENI. Deletions cut 5 bases from V and 2 bases from J, with 3 bases between. CDR3 DNA sequence: TGTGCCAGCTCATCTCAAGAGACCCAGTACTTC. Translated: CASSSQETQYF.

This sequence joins TRBV2 and TRBJ2-7; 9 bases line up with TRBD1. With 6 bases clipped from V and 3 bases from J, the junction kept 12 bases outside the gene matches. Germline lookup yields CDR1 SNHLY and CDR2 FYNNEI. The CDR3 covers 16 residues. CDR3 nucleotide sequence: TGTGCCAGCAGAGGACAGGGGTCCACAAACCTCTACGAGCAGTACTTC. It codes for CASRGQGSTNLYEQYF. The full variable domain, completed using reference TRBV2 and TRBJ2-7, is EPEVTQTPSHQVTQMGQEVILRCVPISNHLYFYWYRQILGQKVEFLVSFYNNEISEKSEIFDDQFSVERPDGSNFTLKIRSTKLEDSAMYFCASRGQGSTNLYEQYFGPGTRLTVT.

The chain joins TRBV5-1 to TRBJ2-1, with 15 bases that match TRBD2. V was pared by 0 bases and J by 13 bases, with 8 bases of the junction left unmatched. The CDR3 is made up of 16 amino acids. Germline assignment: CDR1 SGHRS and CDR2 YFSETQ. CDR3 in amino acids: CASSLVPGLAGGPQFF. CDR3 bases: TGCGCCAGCAGCTTGGTCCCGGGACTAGCGGGGGGTCCCCAGTTCTTC.